One TCR beta chain is described in this entry. These data originate in a study of blood T cells in healthy people across ages. V was trimmed by 5 bases and J by 8 bases, leaving 18 bases between them. The CDR3 is 15 residues long. CDR1 and CDR2 from the germline V gene are SGHTA and FQGNSA. PCR was performed a second time for 7 to 11 cycles using a sample-barcoded 5' primer and a J-beta primer mix. TCRdb fed the 5' RACE reads into MiXCR, producing one record per CDR3 protein. The top ten clones hold 17% of a sample with some 900,000 distinct CDR3 sequences, 25% to 30% of them seen once. The source material was blood. This rearrangement joins TRBV7-2 to TRBJ2-2; D unresolved. The TCR comes from a woman of 80 years or more in good health. The CDR3 DNA reads as TGTGCCAGCAGCCCCCCGCCCCGGGCTACGGGGGAGCTGTTTTTT. Translating gives CASSPPPRATGELFF.